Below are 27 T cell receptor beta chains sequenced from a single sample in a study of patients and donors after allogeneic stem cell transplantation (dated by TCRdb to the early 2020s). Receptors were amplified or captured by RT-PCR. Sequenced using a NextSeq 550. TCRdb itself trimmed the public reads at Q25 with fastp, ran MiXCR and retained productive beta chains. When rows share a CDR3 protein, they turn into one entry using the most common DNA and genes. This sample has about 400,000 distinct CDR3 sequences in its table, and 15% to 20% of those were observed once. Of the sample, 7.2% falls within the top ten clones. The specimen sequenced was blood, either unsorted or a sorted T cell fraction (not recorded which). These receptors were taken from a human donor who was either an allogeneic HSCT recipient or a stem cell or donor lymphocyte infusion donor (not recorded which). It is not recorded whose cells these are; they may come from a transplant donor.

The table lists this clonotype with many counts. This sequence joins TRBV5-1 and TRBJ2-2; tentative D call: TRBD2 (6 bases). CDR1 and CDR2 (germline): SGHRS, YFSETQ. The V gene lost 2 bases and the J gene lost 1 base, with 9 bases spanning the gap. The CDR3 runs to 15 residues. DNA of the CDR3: TGCGCCAGCAGCTTACCAGCGGGGAACACCGGGGAGCTGTTTTTT. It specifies CASSLPAGNTGELFF. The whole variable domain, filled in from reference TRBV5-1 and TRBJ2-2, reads KAGVTQTPRYLIKTRGQQVTLSCSPISGHRSVSWYQQTPGQGLQFLFEYFSETQRNKGNFPGRFSGRQFSNSRSEMNVSTLELGDSALYLCASSLPAGNTGELFFGEGSRLTVL.

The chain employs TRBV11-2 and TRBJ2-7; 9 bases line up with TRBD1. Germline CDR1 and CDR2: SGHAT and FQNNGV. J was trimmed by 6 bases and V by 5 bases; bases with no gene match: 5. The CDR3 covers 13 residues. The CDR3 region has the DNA TGTGCCAGCAGCCCCACAGGGGGCAGCGAGCAGTACTTC. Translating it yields CASSPTGGSEQYF.

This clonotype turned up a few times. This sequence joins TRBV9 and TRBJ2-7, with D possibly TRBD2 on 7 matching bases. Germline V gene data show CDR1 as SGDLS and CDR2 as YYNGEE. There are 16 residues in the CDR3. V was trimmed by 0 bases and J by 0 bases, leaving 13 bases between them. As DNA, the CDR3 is TGTGCCAGCAGCGTAGGGGGGGGCGGGCCCTCCTACGAGCAGTACTTC. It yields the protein CASSVGGGGPSYEQYF.

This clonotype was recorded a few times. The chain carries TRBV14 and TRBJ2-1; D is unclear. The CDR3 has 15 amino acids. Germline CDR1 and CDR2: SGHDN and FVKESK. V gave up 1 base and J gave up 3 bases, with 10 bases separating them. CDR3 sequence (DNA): TGTGCCAGCAGCCAAGCGAGGAGCCGCTACAATGAGCAGTTCTTC. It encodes CASSQARSRYNEQFF.

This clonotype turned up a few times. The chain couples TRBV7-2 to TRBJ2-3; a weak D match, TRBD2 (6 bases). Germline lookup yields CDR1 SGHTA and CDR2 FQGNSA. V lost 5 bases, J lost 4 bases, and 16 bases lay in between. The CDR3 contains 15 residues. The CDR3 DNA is TGTGCCAGCAGCACCAGTGGGGGGTCGGCAGATACGCAGTATTTT. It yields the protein CASSTSGGSADTQYF.

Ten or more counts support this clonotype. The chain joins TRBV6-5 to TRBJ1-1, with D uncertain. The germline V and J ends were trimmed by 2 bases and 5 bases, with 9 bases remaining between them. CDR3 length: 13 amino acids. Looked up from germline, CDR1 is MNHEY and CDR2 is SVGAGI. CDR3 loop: CASSYDRGTEAFF. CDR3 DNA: TGTGCCAGCAGTTACGACCGGGGAACTGAAGCTTTCTTT.

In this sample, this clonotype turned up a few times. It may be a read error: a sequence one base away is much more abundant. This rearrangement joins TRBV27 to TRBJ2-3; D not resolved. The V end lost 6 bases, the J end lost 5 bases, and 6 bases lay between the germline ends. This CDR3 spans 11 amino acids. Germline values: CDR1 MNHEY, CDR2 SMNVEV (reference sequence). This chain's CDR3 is CASSQRDTQYF. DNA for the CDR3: TGTGCCAGCAGCCAACGAGATACGCAGTATTTT.

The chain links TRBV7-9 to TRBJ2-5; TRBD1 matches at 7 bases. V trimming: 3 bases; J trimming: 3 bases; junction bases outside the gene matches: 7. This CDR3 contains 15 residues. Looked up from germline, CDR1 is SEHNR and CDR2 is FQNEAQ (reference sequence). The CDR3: CASSFLRDSKETQYF. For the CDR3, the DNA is TGTGCCAGCAGCTTCCTCCGGGACAGCAAAGAGACCCAGTACTTC.

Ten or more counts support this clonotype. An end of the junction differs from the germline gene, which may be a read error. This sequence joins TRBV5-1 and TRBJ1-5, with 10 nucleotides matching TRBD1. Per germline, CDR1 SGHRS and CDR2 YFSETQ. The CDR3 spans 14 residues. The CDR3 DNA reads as TGTGCCAGCAGCCCGGGACAGGGGAGTCAGCCCCAGCATTTT. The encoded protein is CASSPGQGSQPQHF.

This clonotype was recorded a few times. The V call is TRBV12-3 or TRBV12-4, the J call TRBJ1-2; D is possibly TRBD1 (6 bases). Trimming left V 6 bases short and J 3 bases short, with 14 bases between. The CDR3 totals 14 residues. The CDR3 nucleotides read TGTGCCAGCAGCCCAGAGGCAGGGGACTATGGCTACACCTTC. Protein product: CASSPEAGDYGYTF.

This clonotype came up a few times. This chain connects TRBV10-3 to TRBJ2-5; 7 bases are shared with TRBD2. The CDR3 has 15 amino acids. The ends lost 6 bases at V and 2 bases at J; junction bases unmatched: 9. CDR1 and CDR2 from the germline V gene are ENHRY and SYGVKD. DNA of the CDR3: TGTGCCATCAGGGATAAGCGGGGTTATCAAGAGACCCAGTACTTC. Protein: CAIRDKRGYQETQYF.

In DNA, the CDR3 is TGCAGTGCTAGAACGGGACTAGCTTTATGGGACGAGCAGTACTTC. It encodes CSARTGLALWDEQYF. The genes are TRBV20-1 and TRBJ2-7, with 9 bases that match TRBD2. V dropped 2 bases and J dropped 5; count of bases not matched to a gene: 10. CDR1 is DFQATT and CDR2 is SNEGSKA in the germline V gene (reference sequence). This CDR3 spans 15 amino acids.

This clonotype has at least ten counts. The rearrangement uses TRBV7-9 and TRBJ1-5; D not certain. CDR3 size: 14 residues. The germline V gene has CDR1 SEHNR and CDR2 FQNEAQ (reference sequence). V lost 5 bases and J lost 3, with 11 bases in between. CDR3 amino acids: CASSTSGYNQPQHF. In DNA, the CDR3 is TGTGCCAGCAGCACATCCGGGTACAATCAGCCCCAGCATTTT.

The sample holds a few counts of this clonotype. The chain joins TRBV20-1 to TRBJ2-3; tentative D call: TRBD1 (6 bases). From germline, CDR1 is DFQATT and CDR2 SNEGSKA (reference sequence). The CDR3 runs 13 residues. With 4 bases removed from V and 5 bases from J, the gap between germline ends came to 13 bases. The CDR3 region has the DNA TGCAGTGCTAACAGGGAAAATGGAGATACGCAGTATTTT. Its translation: CSANRENGDTQYF.

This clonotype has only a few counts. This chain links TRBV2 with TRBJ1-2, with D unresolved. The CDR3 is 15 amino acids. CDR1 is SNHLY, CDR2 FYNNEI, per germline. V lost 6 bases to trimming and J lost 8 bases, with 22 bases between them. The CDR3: CASSPDKRVLNGYTF. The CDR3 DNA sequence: TGTGCCAGCAGCCCCGATAAAAGGGTATTGAACGGCTACACCTTC. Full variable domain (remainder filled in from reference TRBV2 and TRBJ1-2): EPEVTQTPSHQVTQMGQEVILRCVPISNHLYFYWYRQILGQKVEFLVSFYNNEISEKSEIFDDQFSVERPDGSNFTLKIRSTKLEDSAMYFCASSPDKRVLNGYTFGSGTRLTVV.

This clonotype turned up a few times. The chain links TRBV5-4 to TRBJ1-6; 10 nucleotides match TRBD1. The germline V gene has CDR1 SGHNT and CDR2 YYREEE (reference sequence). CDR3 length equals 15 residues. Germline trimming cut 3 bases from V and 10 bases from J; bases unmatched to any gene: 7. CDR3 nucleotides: TGTGCCAGCAGCTGGGACAGGGGTGGGGGATCACCCCTCCACTTT. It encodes CASSWDRGGGSPLHF.

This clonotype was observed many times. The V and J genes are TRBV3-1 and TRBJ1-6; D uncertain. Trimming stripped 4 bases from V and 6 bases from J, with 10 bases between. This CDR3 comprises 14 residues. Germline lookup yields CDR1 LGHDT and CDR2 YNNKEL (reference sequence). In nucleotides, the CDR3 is TGTGCCAGCAGCCCCGGACGGCCTAATTCACCCCTCCACTTT. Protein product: CASSPGRPNSPLHF.

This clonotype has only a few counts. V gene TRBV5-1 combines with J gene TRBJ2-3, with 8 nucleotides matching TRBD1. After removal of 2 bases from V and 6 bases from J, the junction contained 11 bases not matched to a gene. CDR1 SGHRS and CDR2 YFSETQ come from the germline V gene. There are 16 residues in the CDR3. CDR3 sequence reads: CASSLRQTGERDTQYF. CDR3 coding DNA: TGCGCCAGCAGCTTACGCCAGACAGGGGAGAGGGATACGCAGTATTTT.

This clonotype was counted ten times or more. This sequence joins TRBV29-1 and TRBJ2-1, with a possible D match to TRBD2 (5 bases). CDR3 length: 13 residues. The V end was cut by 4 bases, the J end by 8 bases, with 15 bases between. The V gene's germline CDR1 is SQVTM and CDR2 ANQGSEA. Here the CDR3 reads CSVGGGLIDEQFF. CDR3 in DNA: TGCAGCGTTGGTGGAGGTCTGATAGATGAGCAGTTCTTC.

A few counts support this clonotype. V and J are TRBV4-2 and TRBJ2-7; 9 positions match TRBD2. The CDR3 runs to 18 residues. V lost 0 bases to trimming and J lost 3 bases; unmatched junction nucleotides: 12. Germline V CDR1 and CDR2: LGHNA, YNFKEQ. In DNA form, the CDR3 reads TGTGCCAGCAGCCAAGATCCGCCCACTAGCGGGCTCTACTACGAGCAGTACTTC. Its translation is CASSQDPPTSGLYYEQYF.

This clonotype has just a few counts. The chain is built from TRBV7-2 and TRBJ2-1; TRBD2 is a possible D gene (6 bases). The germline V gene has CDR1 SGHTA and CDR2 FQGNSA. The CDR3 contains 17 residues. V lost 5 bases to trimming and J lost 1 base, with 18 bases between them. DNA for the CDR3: TGTGCCAGCAGCCCGACCCAGACTAGTCCGTCCTACAATGAGCAGTTCTTC. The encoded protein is CASSPTQTSPSYNEQFF.

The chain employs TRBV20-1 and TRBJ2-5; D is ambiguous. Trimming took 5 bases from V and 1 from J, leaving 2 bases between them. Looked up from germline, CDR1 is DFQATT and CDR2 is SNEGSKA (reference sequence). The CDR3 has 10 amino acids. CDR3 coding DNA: TGCAGTGCTTCCCAAGAGACCCAGTACTTC. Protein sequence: CSASQETQYF.

CDR3 amino acids: CASSPRDRGSGANVLTF. CDR3 sequence (DNA): TGTGCCAGTAGCCCCCGGGACAGGGGCTCTGGGGCCAACGTCCTGACTTTC. This sequence joins TRBV19 and TRBJ2-6; 10 bases line up with TRBD1. Germline V CDR1 and CDR2: LNHDA, SQIVND (reference sequence). Trimming at V came to 6 bases and at J to 0 bases, leaving 5 bases not matched to a gene. The CDR3 runs to 17 residues.

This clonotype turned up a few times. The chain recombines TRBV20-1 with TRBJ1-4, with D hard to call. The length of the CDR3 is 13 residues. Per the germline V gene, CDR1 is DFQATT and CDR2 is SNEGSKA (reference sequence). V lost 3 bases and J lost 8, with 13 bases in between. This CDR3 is CSASGRRGEKLFF. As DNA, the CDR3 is TGCAGTGCTAGCGGGCGTCGAGGGGAAAAACTGTTTTTT.

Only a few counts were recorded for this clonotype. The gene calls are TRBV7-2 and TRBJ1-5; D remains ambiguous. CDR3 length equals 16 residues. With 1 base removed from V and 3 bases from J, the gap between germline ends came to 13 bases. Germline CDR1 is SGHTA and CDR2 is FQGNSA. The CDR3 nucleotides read TGTGCCAGCAGCTTAGAGTATAGGGTTAACAATCAGCCCCAGCATTTT. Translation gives CASSLEYRVNNQPQHF.

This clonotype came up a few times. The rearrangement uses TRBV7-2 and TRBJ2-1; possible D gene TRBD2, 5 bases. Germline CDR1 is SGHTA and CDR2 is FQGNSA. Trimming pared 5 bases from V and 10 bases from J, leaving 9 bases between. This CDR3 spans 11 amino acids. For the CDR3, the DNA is TGTGCCAGCAGCCGCGGACTGGAGCAGTTCTTC. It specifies CASSRGLEQFF.

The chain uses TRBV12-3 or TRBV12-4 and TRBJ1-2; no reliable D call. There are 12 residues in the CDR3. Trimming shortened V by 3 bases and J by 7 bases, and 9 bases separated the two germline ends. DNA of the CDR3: TGTGCCAGCAGTTTTGAGGCTAGTGGCTACACCTTC. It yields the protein CASSFEASGYTF.